The rows below give T cell receptor beta chains drawn from one sample of a study of T cells in Graves' hyperthyroidism and ophthalmopathy. TCRdb analysed the multiplex PCR reads with MiXCR anew, one entry per CDR3 protein. Of 400,000 to 500,000 distinct CDR3 sequences detected, roughly an eighth appear once; the ten largest clones hold around 17%. The sample taken for sequencing was blood. Source of these receptors: a woman between 18 and 30 years old with Graves' hyperthyroidism. CDR3s include the opening cysteine and the closing phenylalanine or tryptophan. A D gene is named only where the DNA matches it firmly. The size of a clone is reported for some rows only, either as once, few or many, or as a class for expanded clones.

d_call	clone_size	j_call	v_call	cdr3_aa	cdr3_nt
TRBD1	many	TRBJ1-6	TRBV11-2	CASSFSGGLYSPLHF	TGTGCCAGCAGCTTTTCAGGGGGATTATATTCACCCCTCCACTTT
-	many	TRBJ2-3	TRBV19	CASSNGGGTDTQYF	TGTGCCAGTAGTAATGGGGGTGGCACAGATACGCAGTATTTT
TRBD2	many	TRBJ2-1	TRBV11-2	CASSLGPSSGAYNEQFF	TGTGCCAGCAGCTTAGGCCCCTCTAGCGGGGCATACAATGAGCAGTTCTTC
TRBD2	many	TRBJ2-5	TRBV20-1	CSARWMLAGDGETQYF	TGCAGTGCTAGATGGATGTTAGCGGGAGACGGAGAGACCCAGTACTTC
-	many	TRBJ1-1	TRBV18	CASIRTDMNTEAFF	TGTGCCAGCATACGGACAGACATGAACACTGAAGCTTTCTTT
-	-	TRBJ2-1	TRBV14	CASSQEGGSYNEQFF	TGTGCCAGCAGCCAAGAAGGGGGCTCCTACAATGAGCAGTTCTTC
-	few	TRBJ1-4	TRBV4-2	CASSHPGPPLQGASEKLFF	TGTGCCAGCAGCCACCCTGGTCCCCCCCTACAGGGCGCGAGTGAAAAACTGTTTTTT
-	many	TRBJ1-2	TRBV20-1	CSAPDNLNYGYTF	TGCAGTGCTCCGGACAACTTAAACTATGGCTACACCTTC
TRBD2	-	TRBJ2-6	TRBV29-1	CSVEGRGYSGANVLTF	TGCAGCGTTGAGGGGAGGGGCTACTCTGGGGCCAACGTCCTGACTTTC
-	many	TRBJ2-2	TRBV11-3	CASSLGTDNTGELFF	TGTGCCAGCAGCTTAGGGACAGACAACACCGGGGAGCTGTTTTTT
TRBD2	few	TRBJ2-1	TRBV30	CAWSVTSGTEQFF	TGTGCCTGGAGTGTAACTAGCGGGACTGAGCAGTTCTTC
TRBD1	-	TRBJ2-7	TRBV29-1	CSVSRDRVSYEQYF	TGCAGCGTGAGCCGGGACAGGGTCTCCTACGAGCAGTACTTC
-	-	TRBJ1-1	TRBV19	CASSIPDILGAEAFF	TGTGCCAGTAGTATACCGGACATCCTAGGGGCTGAAGCTTTCTTT
-	few	TRBJ1-1	TRBV7-3	CASSFEAGRTEAFF	TGTGCCAGCAGCTTTGAGGCGGGACGGACTGAAGCTTTCTTT
-	many	TRBJ2-1	TRBV6-1	CASRWWRDLYNEQFF	TGTGCCAGCAGGTGGTGGCGGGATCTTTACAATGAGCAGTTCTTC
TRBD1	many	TRBJ1-2	TRBV30	CAWSRGTGSGTF	TGTGCCTGGTCCCGCGGGACAGGGTCTGGCACCTTC
-	-	TRBJ2-2	TRBV27	CASTLGATGELFF	TGTGCCAGCACCTTGGGGGCCACCGGGGAGCTGTTTTTT
-	-	TRBJ2-1	TRBV7-9	CASSPPAAEQFF	TGTGCCAGCAGCCCGCCCGCTGCTGAGCAGTTCTTC
-	many	TRBJ1-1	TRBV9	CASSVEPERYTEAFF	TGTGCCAGCAGCGTAGAACCGGAGAGATACACTGAAGCTTTCTTT
-	many	TRBJ2-5	TRBV10-3	CAISEQETQYF	TGTGCCATCAGTGAACAAGAGACCCAGTACTTC
TRBD2	few	TRBJ2-5	TRBV20-1	CSARSLAGGGETQYF	TGCAGTGCTAGGTCTCTAGCGGGAGGGGGAGAGACCCAGTACTTC
-	many	TRBJ1-2	TRBV5-1	CASSLRQYLDGYTF	TGCGCCAGCAGCTTACGGCAGTACCTTGATGGCTACACCTTC
-	-	TRBJ1-1	TRBV7-9	CASSPRQQEAFF	TGTGCCAGCAGCCCGCGACAGCAAGAAGCTTTCTTT
-	many	TRBJ1-1	TRBV19	CASSIWGVKTEAFF	TGTGCCAGTAGTATTTGGGGAGTTAAGACTGAAGCTTTCTTT
-	few	TRBJ1-4	TRBV9	CASSVGAGLEKLFF	TGTGCCAGCAGCGTGGGGGCCGGACTTGAAAAACTGTTTTTT
TRBD2	many	TRBJ2-3	TRBV6-1	CASSAGGPDTQYF	TGTGCCAGCAGCGCGGGAGGGCCAGATACGCAGTATTTT
-	many	TRBJ2-1	TRBV12-3/TRBV12-4	CASNRGYDEQFF	TGTGCCAGCAATCGGGGGTACGATGAGCAGTTCTTC
TRBD1	many	TRBJ1-1	TRBV19	CAISDRSGTEAFF	TGTGCCATCTCGGACAGGTCGGGCACTGAAGCTTTCTTT
TRBD2	many	TRBJ2-2	TRBV11-2	CASSLRRGLAGNTGELFF	TGTGCCAGCAGCTTAAGAAGAGGACTAGCGGGTAACACCGGGGAGCTGTTTTTT
-	-	TRBJ2-1	TRBV6-2/TRBV6-3	CASSDLLGFYNEQFF	TGTGCCAGCAGTGACCTCCTAGGGTTCTACAATGAGCAGTTCTTC
-	few	TRBJ1-2	TRBV27	CASSLGGSDGYTF	TGTGCCAGCAGTTTAGGGGGCTCGGATGGCTACACCTTC
-	-	TRBJ2-2	TRBV29-1	CSVEQGSGELFF	TGCAGCGTTGAACAGGGGTCCGGGGAGCTGTTTTTT
-	many	TRBJ1-3	TRBV28	CASSLQPYTGNTIYF	TGTGCCAGCAGTTTACAGCCCTATACTGGAAACACCATATATTTT
-	many	TRBJ1-5	TRBV2	CASSEASYKPQHF	TGTGCCAGCAGTGAAGCCAGCTATAAGCCCCAGCATTTT
TRBD1	few	TRBJ2-5	TRBV20-1	CSARDGTGGRETQYF	TGCAGTGCTAGAGATGGGACAGGGGGCAGGGAGACCCAGTACTTC
TRBD2	few	TRBJ2-7	TRBV20-1	CSARVRDPGLADTYEQYF	TGCAGTGCTAGAGTAAGGGATCCGGGACTAGCGGATACCTACGAGCAGTACTTC
TRBD2	many	TRBJ2-3	TRBV12-3/TRBV12-4	CASSLGGRAPDTQYF	TGTGCCAGCAGTTTGGGCGGGAGGGCCCCAGATACGCAGTATTTT
TRBD2	-	TRBJ2-1	TRBV20-1	CSARRRLAGQYEQFF	TGCAGTGCTAGGAGGAGACTAGCGGGACAGTATGAGCAGTTCTTC
TRBD2	-	TRBJ2-1	TRBV2	CATSDFAGLAGGPSYNEQFF	TGTGCCACCAGTGATTTTGCGGGACTAGCGGGAGGCCCCTCCTACAATGAGCAGTTCTTC
TRBD1	-	TRBJ1-2	TRBV29-1	CSVERTGYYGYTF	TGCAGCGTTGAAAGGACAGGGTACTATGGCTACACCTTC
-	-	TRBJ2-3	TRBV29-1	CSVPGYTDTQYF	TGCAGCGTCCCAGGTTACACAGATACGCAGTATTTT
TRBD2	many	TRBJ2-3	TRBV9	CASSVAPLAGSTDTQYF	TGTGCCAGCAGCGTAGCCCCCCTAGCGGGAAGCACAGATACGCAGTATTTT